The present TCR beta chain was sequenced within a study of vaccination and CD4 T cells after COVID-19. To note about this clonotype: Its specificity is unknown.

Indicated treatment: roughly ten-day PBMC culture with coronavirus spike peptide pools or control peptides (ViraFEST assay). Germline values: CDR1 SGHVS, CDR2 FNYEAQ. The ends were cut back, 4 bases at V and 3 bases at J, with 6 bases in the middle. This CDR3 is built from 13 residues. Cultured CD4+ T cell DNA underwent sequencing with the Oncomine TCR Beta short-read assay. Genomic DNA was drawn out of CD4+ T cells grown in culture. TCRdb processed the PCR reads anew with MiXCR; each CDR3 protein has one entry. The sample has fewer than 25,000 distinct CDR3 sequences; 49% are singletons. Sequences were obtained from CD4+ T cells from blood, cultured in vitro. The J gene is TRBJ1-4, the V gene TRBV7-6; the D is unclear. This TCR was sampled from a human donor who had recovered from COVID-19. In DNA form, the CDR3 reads TGTGCCAGCAGCTACGGACCTAATGAAAAACTGTTTTTT. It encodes CASSYGPNEKLFF. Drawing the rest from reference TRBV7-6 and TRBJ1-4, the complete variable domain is GAGVSQSPRYKVTKRGQDVALRCDPISGHVSLYWYRQALGQGPEFLTYFNYEAQQDKSGLPNDRFSAERPEGSISTLTIQRTEQRDSAMYRCASSYGPNEKLFFGSGTQLSVL.